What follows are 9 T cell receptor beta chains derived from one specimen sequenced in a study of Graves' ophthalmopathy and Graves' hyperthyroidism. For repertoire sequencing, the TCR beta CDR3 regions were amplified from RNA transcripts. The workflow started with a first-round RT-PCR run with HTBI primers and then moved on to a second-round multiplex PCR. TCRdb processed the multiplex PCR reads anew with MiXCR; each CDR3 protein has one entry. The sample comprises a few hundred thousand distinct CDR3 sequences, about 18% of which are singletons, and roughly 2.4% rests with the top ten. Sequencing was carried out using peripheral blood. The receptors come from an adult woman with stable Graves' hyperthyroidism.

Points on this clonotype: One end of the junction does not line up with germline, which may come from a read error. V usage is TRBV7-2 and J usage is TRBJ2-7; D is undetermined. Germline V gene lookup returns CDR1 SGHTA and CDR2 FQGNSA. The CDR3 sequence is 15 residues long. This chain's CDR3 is CASSQPQALAYEQYF. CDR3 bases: TGCGCCAGCAGTCAACCCCAAGCGCTTGCCTACGAGCAGTACTTC.

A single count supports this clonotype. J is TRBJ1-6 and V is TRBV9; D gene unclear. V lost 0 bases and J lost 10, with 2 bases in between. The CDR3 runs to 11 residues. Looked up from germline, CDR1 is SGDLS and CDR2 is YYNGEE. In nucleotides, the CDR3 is TGTGCCAGCAGCGTAGCCTCACCCCTCCACTTT. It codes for CASSVASPLHF.

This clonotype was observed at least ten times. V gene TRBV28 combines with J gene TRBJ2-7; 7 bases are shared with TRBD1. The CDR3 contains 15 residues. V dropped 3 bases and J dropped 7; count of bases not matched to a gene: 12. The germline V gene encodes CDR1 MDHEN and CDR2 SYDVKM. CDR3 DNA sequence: TGTGCCAGCAGTTTTAGATGGGACAGCTTGTGGGAGCAGTACTTC. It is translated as CASSFRWDSLWEQYF.

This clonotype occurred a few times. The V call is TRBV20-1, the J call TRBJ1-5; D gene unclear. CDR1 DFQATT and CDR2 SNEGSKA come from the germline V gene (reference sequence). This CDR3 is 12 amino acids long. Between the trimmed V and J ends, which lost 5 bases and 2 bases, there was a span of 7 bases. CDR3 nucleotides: TGCAGTGCTGGAGTAGGCAATCAGCCCCAGCATTTT. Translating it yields CSAGVGNQPQHF.

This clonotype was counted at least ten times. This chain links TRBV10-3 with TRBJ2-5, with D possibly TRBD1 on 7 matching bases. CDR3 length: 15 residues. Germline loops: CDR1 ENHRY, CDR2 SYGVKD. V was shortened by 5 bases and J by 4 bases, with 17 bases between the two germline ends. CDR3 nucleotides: TGTGCCATCAGTTTGAACAGGGGAGCGGGAGAGACCCAGTACTTC. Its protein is CAISLNRGAGETQYF.

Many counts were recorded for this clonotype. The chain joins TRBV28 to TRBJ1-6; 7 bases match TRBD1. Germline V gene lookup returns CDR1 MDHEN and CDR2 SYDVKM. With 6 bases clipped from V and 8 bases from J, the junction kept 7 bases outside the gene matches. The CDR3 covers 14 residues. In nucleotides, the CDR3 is TGTGCCAGCAGATCGGGACAGTACGATTCACCCCTCCACTTT. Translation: CASRSGQYDSPLHF.

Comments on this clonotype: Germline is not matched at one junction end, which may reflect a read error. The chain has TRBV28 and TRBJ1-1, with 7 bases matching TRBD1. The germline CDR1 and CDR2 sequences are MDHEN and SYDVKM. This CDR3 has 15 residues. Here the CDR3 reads CASNQGVGMNTEACF. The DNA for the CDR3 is TGTGCCAGCAACCAGGGGGTGGGGATGAACACTGAAGCTTGCTTT. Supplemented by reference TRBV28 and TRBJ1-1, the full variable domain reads DVKVTQSSRYLVKRTGEKVFLECVQDMDHENMFWYRQDPGLGLRLIYFSYDVKMKEKGDIPEGYSVSREKKERFSLILESASTNQTSMYLCASNQGVGMNTEACFGQGTRLTVV.

This CDR3 is CASTSAGYEQYF. CDR3 DNA: TGTGCCAGCACCTCTGCGGGCTACGAGCAGTACTTC. The chain uses TRBV6-2 or TRBV6-3 and TRBJ2-7; possible D gene TRBD2, 5 bases. Trimming removed 7 bases from V and 3 bases from J, with 10 bases in between. CDR3 length equals 12 residues. In germline, CDR1 is MNHEY, CDR2 SVGEGT.

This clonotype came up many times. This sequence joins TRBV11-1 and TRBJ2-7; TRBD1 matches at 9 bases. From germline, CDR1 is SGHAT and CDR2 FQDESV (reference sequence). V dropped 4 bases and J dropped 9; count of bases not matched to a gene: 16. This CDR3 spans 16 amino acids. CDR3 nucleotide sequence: TGTGCCAGCAGCTATGAAAAACAGGGGGCGCTCGATCTGCAGTACTTC. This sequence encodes CASSYEKQGALDLQYF.